The sequence of this T cell receptor beta chain was determined in a study of OX40 agonist ivuxolimab in advanced cancers. The protocol was immunoSEQ multiplex PCR, while the TCRdb copy is restricted to in-frame clones and leaves out a portion. The sample lists fewer than 90,000 clones; 80% to 90% were seen once. The source is an adult with an advanced solid tumor such as melanoma, head and neck, liver or kidney cancer. Sequenced material: CD4+ or CD8+ T cells sorted from blood, taken in a trial of the OX40 agonist ivuxolimab.

CDR3 region: CASSQEGFGAGELFF. Here the CDR3 DNA reads TGCGCCAGCAGCCAAGAAGGATTCGGGGCCGGGGAGCTGTTTTTT. The rearrangement joins TRBV4-3 to TRBJ2-2; possibly TRBD2 for D (5 bases). Per germline, CDR1 LGHNA and CDR2 YSLEER. V lost 0 bases, J lost 6 bases, and 11 bases lay in between. This CDR3 contains 15 residues.